The T cell receptor beta chain described here comes from a study of CD8 T cells in cerebrospinal fluid in Alzheimer's disease (dated by TCRdb to the early 2020s). In terms of the full investigation: CSF T cell clonal expansion was assessed with two single-cell approaches: plate-based nested PCR sequencing and droplet-based sequencing. The CSF gene-expression analysis, which included patients with Parkinson's disease, covered a total of 20 to 30 samples. In the droplet-based CSF analysis comparing patients with controls, 9 healthy controls (about 11,000 cells) and 9 patients with MCI or Alzheimer's disease (more than 10,000 cells) were included. The study tested whether clonally expanded T cells were present in cerebrospinal fluid from healthy elderly individuals and from patients with neurodegenerative disease. The research as a whole found: The overall clonality comparison included only samples with detectable clones (about 11 healthy, 5 MCI, 5 AD, 6 PD). It was cautioned by the authors that a causal link between EBV and Alzheimer's disease is not established by the detection of EBV-specific TCRs in CSF. When the data were pooled, 4 of 6 Alzheimer's patients but only 1 of 10 healthy subjects had a highly expanded clone, defined as one making up at least 3% of TCRs. Compared with controls, patients with MCI or Alzheimer's disease had a higher percentage of their CSF TCRs made up by the single largest clone. The EBV-specific clones were neither the most highly expanded clones nor enriched among patients.

This clonotype comes out as medium-sized (0.01 to 0.1%) from its frequency, since no count is listed. Its antigen is still unknown. Parkinson's disease patients were included as a neurodegenerative disease comparison group, since antigen-specific T cells had previously been reported in Parkinson's disease blood. Acute infectious disease was absent in all participants, and all participants were in good physical condition. Biomarkers including neurofilament, amyloid-beta and tau were used to confirm neurodegeneration in the patients. For droplet-based sequencing, live CSF cells were sorted using a live/dead marker. To pellet immune cells, CSF obtained by lumbar puncture was centrifuged at 300g. CSF samples were inspected for red blood cells, and any blood-contaminated sample was excluded. CSF cells were cryopreserved in freezing medium, frozen overnight at -80 °C, and then stored in liquid nitrogen. Before analysis, CSF samples were stored for less than six months.

The CDR3 runs 17 amino acids, cysteine and phenylalanine included. A DNA sequence was not provided. Based on the germline V gene, the CDR1 and CDR2 sequences are SGHRS and YFSETQ. The method behind the library was 10x single-cell sequencing. 10X Genomics single-cell V(D)J and 5' gene-expression libraries were used to profile CSF cells. CSF single-cell TCR libraries were sequenced on an Illumina NextSeq550. The study's own analysis went as follows. V(D)J reads were aligned to the vdj-GRCh38 alts ensemble 2.0.0 reference and processed with the Cell Ranger vdj pipeline. Clonotypes were defined as cell barcodes sharing the same set of productive CDR3 nucleotide sequences. To link clonality with transcriptional profiles, clonotype information was incorporated into Seurat v3.0 gene-expression metadata. Exclusion was applied to CSF cells with more than 1,800 genes, more than 7,500 UMIs or more than 10% mitochondrial reads. CDR3-beta sequences were compared against VDJdb to identify TCRs with known antigen specificity. Network analysis of clone sharing used the R package qgraph and included only TCRs with complete alpha and beta chains. Following reprocessing of the reads by TCRdb, the data hold one row per CDR3 protein sequence and no DNA is available. What appears here as the V and J calls and clone size reflects TCRdb's work, not the paper's. The sample table gives over 700 distinct CDR3 sequences. The ten largest clones represent about a sixth of the sample.

Specimen: cerebrospinal fluid. The sequence was obtained from a human donor with Parkinson's disease. The sequence joins TRBV5-1 to TRBJ2-2; absent DNA, TCRdb's TRBD2 call cannot be checked. The CDR3 region has the sequence CASSLDGSGRPTGELFF. Here the CDR3 is joined to the reference TRBV5-1 and TRBJ2-2 genes, and the full variable domain is: KAGVTQTPRYLIKTRGQQVTLSCSPISGHRSVSWYQQTPGQGLQFLFEYFSETQRNKGNFPGRFSGRQFSNSRSEMNVSTLELGDSALYLCASSLDGSGRPTGELFFGEGSRLTVL.